One sample yielded the 14 T cell receptor beta chains listed below, sequenced in a study of blood T cells in healthy people across ages. A second PCR of 7 to 11 cycles used a sample-barcoded 5' primer and a J-beta primer mix. TCRdb reanalysed the 5' RACE reads using MiXCR and keeps one entry per CDR3 protein. The sample lists more than 700,000 distinct CDR3 sequences, approximately 53% occurring once. Sequenced: blood. The receptors here all came from a man older than 75 in good health.

The chain's CDR3 is CASSPDGGGTSGHRYAYF. The DNA for the CDR3 is TGTGCCAGCAGCCCTGACGGGGGAGGGACTAGCGGCCACAGATACGCGTATTTT. This rearrangement joins TRBV14 to TRBJ2-3; 11 bases align to TRBD2. Germline V gene sequence: CDR1 SGHDN, CDR2 FVKESK. Unmatched junction bases numbered 23, after V lost 4 bases and J lost 14 bases. The CDR3 has 18 amino acids.

V and J are TRBV6-2 or TRBV6-3 and TRBJ2-1; D uncertain. The DNA end is a closer match to TRBJ2-7, so the J assignment may be wrong. CDR1 is MNHEY, CDR2 SVGEGT, per germline. CDR3 size: 12 residues. The CDR3 spells CASRERFNEQYF. The CDR3, as DNA: TGTGCCAGCAGGGAAAGGTTCAATGAGCAGTACTTC.

The table lists this clonotype with a few counts. This chain joins TRBV29-1 and TRBJ1-2; TRBD1 aligns across 7 bases. V shed 6 bases and J 5 bases; nucleotides not matched to a gene: 6. The CDR3 totals 12 residues. From germline, CDR1 is SQVTM and CDR2 ANQGSEA. The CDR3 bases are TGCAGCGTCCCGGGACAGCGGTATGGCTACACCTTC. Protein sequence: CSVPGQRYGYTF.

This clonotype was observed many times. The chain has TRBV6-2 or TRBV6-3 and TRBJ2-1, with 12 bases identical to TRBD2. The end of the DNA is better explained by TRBJ2-7, so the J call may be wrong. Germline CDR1 is MNHEY and CDR2 is SVGEGT. The CDR3 consists of 15 residues. The CDR3 nucleotides are TGTGCCAGCCAGACCGGACTAGCGGGAAGCAATGAGCAGTACTTC. Protein: CASQTGLAGSNEQYF.

The gene calls are TRBV10-3 and TRBJ1-2; D gene unclear. The germline V gene has CDR1 ENHRY and CDR2 SYGVKD. The CDR3 is 14 residues long. The V and J ends lost 6 bases and 7 bases respectively, with 18 bases between them. The CDR3 region has the DNA TGTGCCATCAGCGCCGGTCCCCCCGGGAGTGGCTACACCTTC. This gives the protein CAISAGPPGSGYTF.

The chain recombines TRBV24-1 with TRBJ2-4; D is unresolved. This CDR3 contains 13 residues. Germline V CDR1 and CDR2: KGHDR, SFDVKD. Trimming stripped 5 bases from V and 0 bases from J, with 4 bases between. For the CDR3, the DNA is TGTGCCACCAGTGTATTAGCCAAAAACATTCAGTACTTC. It encodes CATSVLAKNIQYF.

This chain links TRBV9 with TRBJ2-3, with D possibly matching TRBD1 (6 bases). Germline CDR1 SGDLS, CDR2 YYNGEE. The CDR3 runs to 15 residues. The germline V and J ends were trimmed by 4 bases and 4 bases, with 16 bases remaining between them. The CDR3 loop is CASSSPAQGADTQYF. In DNA, the CDR3 is TGTGCCAGCAGCTCACCCGCACAGGGAGCAGATACGCAGTATTTT.

Turning to this clonotype: One end of the junction is discordant with germline, which a read error may explain. V and J are TRBV10-3 and TRBJ2-5; D not resolved. The CDR3 runs 15 residues. Germline values: CDR1 ENHRY, CDR2 SYGVKD. The CDR3 sequence is CATYSRAGNKETQYF. DNA for the CDR3: TGTGCCACCTATTCAAGGGCAGGAAACAAAGAGACCCAGTACTTT.

The chain recombines TRBV10-3 with TRBJ2-7, with a tentative D call TRBD2 (5 bases). Trimming stripped 0 bases from V and 2 bases from J, with 11 bases between. This CDR3 contains 15 residues. Germline CDR1 reads ENHRY; CDR2 reads SYGVKD. CDR3 loop: CAISESREGPYEQYF. DNA for the CDR3: TGTGCCATCAGTGAGTCTAGAGAGGGCCCCTACGAGCAGTACTTC.

The chain combines TRBV15 with TRBJ2-7; D is uncertain. V was shortened by 1 base and J by 7 bases, with 11 bases between the two germline ends. The CDR3 sequence is 13 residues long. The germline V gene encodes CDR1 LNHNV and CDR2 YYDKDF (reference sequence). CDR3 loop: CATSRADHGEQYF. Written as DNA, the CDR3 is TGTGCCACCAGCAGAGCGGACCACGGTGAGCAGTACTTC.

This clonotype has just one count. The chain is built from TRBV5-1 and TRBJ2-1; 15 bases are a match to TRBD2. CDR3 length equals 17 residues. V trimming: 4 bases; J trimming: 10 bases; junction bases outside the gene matches: 12. Germline V lookup: CDR1 SGHRS, CDR2 YFSETQ. The CDR3 nucleotides are TGCGCCAGCAGCCCAGGACTAGCGGGAGGGCCCTCGGGAGAGCAGTTCTTC. Encoded protein: CASSPGLAGGPSGEQFF.

V is TRBV7-2 and J is TRBJ2-5, with 7 bases that match TRBD1. From germline, CDR1 is SGHTA and CDR2 FQGNSA. V dropped 3 bases and J dropped 1; count of bases not matched to a gene: 5. The CDR3 totals 15 residues. Here the CDR3 reads CASSFPGQIQETQYF. The CDR3 DNA reads TGTGCCAGCAGCTTTCCGGGACAGATCCAAGAGACCCAGTACTTC.

This chain uses TRBV20-1 with TRBJ1-1, with unresolved D. This CDR3 is built from 15 residues. V lost 0 bases to trimming and J lost 0 bases, with 11 bases between them. From germline, CDR1 is DFQATT and CDR2 SNEGSKA (reference sequence). The CDR3 DNA sequence: TGCAGTGCTAGAGAGCCAGGATTCATGAACACTGAAGCTTTCTTT. Translation: CSAREPGFMNTEAFF.

This clonotype turned up a few times. The chain joins TRBV7-9 to TRBJ2-3; perhaps TRBD2 as D (5 bases). Deletions cut 5 bases from V and 14 bases from J, with 32 bases between. CDR3 length: 17 residues. Germline lookup yields CDR1 SEHNR and CDR2 FQNEAQ (reference sequence). The CDR3 reads CASSPGVRGSGHRYAYF. DNA for the CDR3: TGTGCCAGCAGCCCCGGCGTTCGCGGGTCCGGGCACAGATACGCGTATTTT.